These 24 T cell receptor beta chains came from one sample sequenced in a study of T cell repertoires in cytomegalovirus infection. These receptors' antigens are unknown. TCRdb called the reads again in MiXCR, with one record for every CDR3 protein. This table holds around 900,000 distinct CDR3 sequences, more than 25% found once. The sequencing used cultured CD8+ T cells from PBMCs, collected from culture after CMV antigen stimulation. These receptors came from a human donor in good health (CMV status not recorded). Some clones in this sample may be carry-over from other donors' samples.

This clonotype was seen only a few times. The V and J genes are TRBV11-2 and TRBJ2-1; the D is unclear. V was pared by 5 bases and J by 0 bases, with 14 bases between. The germline V gene encodes CDR1 SGHAT and CDR2 FQNNGV. The CDR3 consists of 16 residues. The CDR3 nucleotides are TGTGCCAGCAGCGTACCTGTGGGCAGCTCCTACAATGAGCAGTTCTTC. This gives the protein CASSVPVGSSYNEQFF.

V gene TRBV10-3 combines with J gene TRBJ1-5; no clear D gene. The germline CDR1 and CDR2 sequences are ENHRY and SYGVKD. The CDR3 covers 14 residues. With 0 bases removed from V and 2 bases from J, the gap between germline ends came to 5 bases. The CDR3 sequence is CAISESNGNQPQHF. The CDR3 coding sequence is TGTGCCATCAGTGAGTCGAACGGCAATCAGCCCCAGCATTTT.

Notes on this clonotype: A much larger clonotype is one base distant, so this may be a read error. The V and J genes are TRBV19 and TRBJ1-2; tentative D call: TRBD1 (5 bases). Germline V gene lookup returns CDR1 LNHDA and CDR2 SQIVND (reference sequence). This CDR3 has 11 amino acids. The germline V and J ends were trimmed by 10 bases and 4 bases, with 10 bases remaining between them. CDR3 DNA: TGTGCCACCAGGGTTAGCTATGGCTACACCTTC. This translates into CATRVSYGYTF.

This rearrangement joins TRBV4-3 to TRBJ2-2, with D uncertain. The germline V gene has CDR1 LGHNA and CDR2 YSLEER. The V end was cut by 0 bases, the J end by 0 bases, with 11 bases between. The CDR3 has 17 residues. The CDR3 DNA reads as TGCGCCAGCAGCCAAGATCTATACCAATCGAACACCGGGGAGCTGTTTTTT. It codes for CASSQDLYQSNTGELFF.

This clonotype turned up a few times. V and J are TRBV19 and TRBJ2-6; no clear D. With 3 bases removed from V and 0 bases from J, the gap between germline ends came to 9 bases. The V gene's germline CDR1 is LNHDA and CDR2 SQIVND (reference sequence). This CDR3 contains 16 residues. This CDR3 reads CASSIGPTSGANVLTF. The DNA of the CDR3 is TGTGCCAGTAGTATCGGTCCGACCTCTGGGGCCAACGTCCTGACTTTC.

The rearrangement joins TRBV3-1 to TRBJ2-1; D remains ambiguous. Looked up from germline, CDR1 is LGHDT and CDR2 is YNNKEL (reference sequence). The CDR3 length is 14 residues. V was cut by 6 bases and J by 8 bases, with 17 bases left in between. CDR3 loop: CASSPPGNVHEQFF. CDR3 DNA sequence: TGTGCCAGCAGTCCACCGGGCAACGTCCATGAGCAGTTCTTC.

This clonotype occurred a few times. The CDR3 DNA sequence: TGTGCCAGCAGCTTTCGGGGGGCCCTGTACAATGAGCAGTTCTTC. This codes for CASSFRGALYNEQFF. The chain uses TRBV7-8 and TRBJ2-1, with TRBD2 as a possible D gene (7 bases). The CDR3 sequence is 15 residues long. Trimming pared 3 bases from V and 4 bases from J, leaving 13 bases between. Germline V gene lookup returns CDR1 SGHVS and CDR2 FQNEAQ.

The chain couples TRBV10-2 to TRBJ2-4; D gene unclear. The V end was cut by 5 bases, the J end by 0 bases, with 5 bases between. Germline CDR1 reads WSHSY; CDR2 reads SAAADI. CDR3 size: 13 residues. The CDR3 spells CASSYLAKNIQYF. In nucleotides, the CDR3 is TGCGCCAGCAGTTACTTAGCCAAAAACATTCAGTACTTC.

This sequence joins TRBV7-9 and TRBJ1-2; 8 nucleotides match TRBD1. The CDR3 is 15 residues long. From germline, CDR1 is SEHNR and CDR2 FQNEAQ (reference sequence). Trimming removed 8 bases from V and 2 bases from J; junction bases left unmatched: 10. Written as DNA, the CDR3 is TGTGCCAGCGAACGTCCCGCAGGGGGCAACTATGGCTACACCTTC. As protein: CASERPAGGNYGYTF.

The chain joins TRBV7-9 to TRBJ2-1; 7 bases fit TRBD2. The J segment lost 0 bases and the V segment lost 4 bases, leaving 15 bases of the junction unmatched. CDR1 and CDR2 from the germline V gene are SEHNR and FQNEAQ (reference sequence). This CDR3 comprises 19 residues. CDR3 in DNA: TGTGCCAGCAGCTCCCACCCGATTACTAGCGATGTCTCCTACAATGAGCAGTTCTTC. Protein sequence: CASSSHPITSDVSYNEQFF.

The V and J genes are TRBV12-3 or TRBV12-4 and TRBJ1-5; 10 bases are shared with TRBD1. The ends lost 7 bases at V and 6 bases at J; junction bases unmatched: 15. This CDR3 is built from 17 residues. The CDR3 DNA reads TGTGCCAGCACCTTTCAACCGGTGGGACAGGGGAGTCAGCCCCAGCATTTT. This gives the protein CASTFQPVGQGSQPQHF.

The chain couples TRBV10-3 to TRBJ2-3; the D call may be TRBD1 or TRBD2 (6 bases each). Trimming took off 10 bases at V and 0 bases at J, with 17 bases between the two ends. The CDR3 is 15 amino acids. Germline V gene data show CDR1 as ENHRY and CDR2 as SYGVKD. CDR3 DNA: TGTGCCACTATACCGGGGGCTTATAGCACAGATACGCAGTATTTT. Amino acid sequence: CATIPGAYSTDTQYF.

This clonotype was recorded only once. The chain links TRBV5-5 to TRBJ2-7, with no clear D. This CDR3 has 16 residues. Germline V lookup: CDR1 SGHKS, CDR2 YYEKEE (reference sequence). V was shortened by 1 base and J by 0 bases, with 14 bases between the two germline ends. The CDR3 spells CASSLYATSSSYEQYV. For the CDR3, the DNA is TGTGCCAGCAGCTTGTATGCTACAAGTAGCTCCTACGAGCAGTACGTC.

This clonotype was recorded at least ten times. The rearrangement uses TRBV7-2 and TRBJ2-2, with a possible D match to TRBD1 (5 bases). Germline V gives CDR1 SGHTA, CDR2 FQGNSA. The length of the CDR3 is 15 residues. Trimming stripped 2 bases from V and 0 bases from J, with 7 bases between. In DNA form, the CDR3 reads TGTGCCAGCAGCTTATGGACACCGAACACCGGGGAGCTGTTTTTT. Translation: CASSLWTPNTGELFF.

This clonotype occurred many times. V usage is TRBV6-1 and J usage is TRBJ2-7; D unclear. The V gene lost 5 bases and the J gene lost 1 base, with 15 bases spanning the gap. The germline CDR1 and CDR2 sequences are MNHNS and SASEGT. This CDR3 spans 15 amino acids. CDR3: CASSSTPNLSYEQYV. CDR3 in DNA: TGTGCCAGCAGTTCGACACCCAATTTATCCTACGAGCAGTACGTC.

The V gene is TRBV20-1, the J gene TRBJ1-6, with D perhaps TRBD1 (5 bases). The germline V and J ends were trimmed by 5 bases and 11 bases, with 19 bases remaining between them. Germline assignment: CDR1 DFQATT and CDR2 SNEGSKA (reference sequence). The CDR3 is 14 amino acids. CDR3 nucleotide sequence: TGCAGTGCTTTCCGGAGGGGTATTTTGGCACCCCTCCACTTT. This sequence encodes CSAFRRGILAPLHF.

The sample holds many counts of this clonotype. The rearrangement links TRBV13 to TRBJ1-5; 8 nucleotides line up with TRBD1. Germline V gene sequence: CDR1 PRHDT, CDR2 FYEKMQ (reference sequence). Trimming removed 5 bases from V and 1 base from J; junction bases left unmatched: 7. There are 16 residues in the CDR3. CDR3 region: CASSILQGGSNQPQHF. In nucleotides, the CDR3 is TGTGCCAGCAGCATTCTACAGGGGGGAAGCAATCAGCCCCAGCATTTT.

The rearrangement joins TRBV2 to TRBJ1-1; D remains unclear. The CDR3 loop spans 15 amino acids. Looked up from germline, CDR1 is SNHLY and CDR2 is FYNNEI. Deletions cut 8 bases from V and 0 bases from J, with 16 bases between. The DNA of the CDR3 is TGTGCCAGCCAGAACCGGGGAGGGATGAACACTGAAGCTTTCTTT. Protein sequence: CASQNRGGMNTEAFF.

Regarding this clonotype: At one of its ends the junction is not consistent with the germline gene, which may arise from a read error. The chain carries TRBV12-3 or TRBV12-4 and TRBJ1-2; D is uncertain. The CDR3 is made up of 13 amino acids. The CDR3 reads CASSLAPVYDYTF. CDR3 in DNA: TGTGCCAGCAGTTTAGCGCCTGTGTATGACTACACCTTC.

This rearrangement joins TRBV7-9 to TRBJ2-1, with D tentatively TRBD1 (6 bases). The ends were cut back, 1 base at V and 7 bases at J, with 14 bases in the middle. Germline V gene sequence: CDR1 SEHNR, CDR2 FQNEAQ (reference sequence). This CDR3 region has 15 residues. Here the CDR3 DNA reads TGTGCCAGCAGCTTAGTCGGGACACGGAAGAATGAGCAGTTCTTC. Its protein is CASSLVGTRKNEQFF. The full variable domain, completed using reference TRBV7-9 and TRBJ2-1, is DTGVSQNPRHKITKRGQNVTFRCDPISEHNRLYWYRQTLGQGPEFLTYFQNEAQLEKSRLLSDRFSAERPKGSFSTLEIQRTEQGDSAMYLCASSLVGTRKNEQFFGPGTRLTVL.

This rearrangement joins TRBV10-3 to TRBJ1-2, with D hard to call. Trimming left V 3 bases short and J 3 bases short, with 5 bases between. The CDR3 contains 12 residues. Germline values: CDR1 ENHRY, CDR2 SYGVKD. The CDR3 reads CAISEVDYGYTF. The CDR3 bases are TGTGCCATCAGTGAAGTTGACTATGGCTACACCTTC.

A single count supports this clonotype. Its ends do not fully match the called genes, so a read error is possible. The gene calls are TRBV6-6 and TRBJ1-2; D is undetermined. The CDR3 contains 14 residues. Per the germline V gene, CDR1 is MNHNY and CDR2 is SVGAGI (reference sequence). The DNA for the CDR3 is TGTGCCAGCGGTTACTCGACTCGGGGCTATGGCTACACCTTC. This sequence encodes CASGYSTRGYGYTF.

The rearrangement links TRBV27 to TRBJ1-6; D is possibly TRBD1 (6 bases). Deletions cut 7 bases from V and 6 bases from J, with 13 bases between. This CDR3 region has 14 residues. Germline CDR1 is MNHEY and CDR2 is SMNVEV (reference sequence). The DNA of the CDR3 is TGTGCCAGCACCCTGACAGGTGGTAATTCACCCCTCCACTTT. It yields the protein CASTLTGGNSPLHF.

The chain uses TRBV5-4 and TRBJ1-2, with 9 bases matching TRBD1. Germline lookup yields CDR1 SGHNT and CDR2 YYREEE (reference sequence). The CDR3 runs 16 residues. Trimming took 4 bases from V and 4 from J; bases not matched to a gene: 11. This CDR3 is CASSGAGTGKFYGYTF. CDR3 nucleotide sequence: TGTGCCAGCAGCGGGGCCGGGACAGGGAAATTCTATGGCTACACCTTC.